This T cell receptor (beta chain) originates from a study of beta chain features in type 1 diabetes. Study-wide findings and caveats: Shorter TCRB CDR3s, moderately but significantly so, marked every one of the four CD4+ subsets in Type 1 diabetes patients.

Reverse transcribing all isolated RNA meant expressed TCRB transcripts were sequenced. The assay was immunoSEQ multiplex PCR, and TCRdb's table has in-frame clones only and misses some. The sample shows over 600,000 clones, roughly 12% of them seen only once. The CDR3 loop spans 15 amino acids. The V end lost 2 bases, the J end lost 3 bases, and 11 bases lay between the germline ends. CDR1 is SGHAT and CDR2 is FQNNGV in the germline V gene. This clone was seen a few times. Its cognate antigen is unknown. The chain is built from TRBV11-2 and TRBJ1-5; a possible D gene is TRBD1 (6 bases). Sequencing was carried out using naive CD4+ T cells from blood. The source is a man younger than 45 with type 1 diabetes. The CDR3 nucleotides are TGTGCCAGCAGCTTATCACAGGGTACCAATCAGCCCCAGCATTTT. As protein: CASSLSQGTNQPQHF.